This TCR beta chain was obtained from a study of T cells in Graves' hyperthyroidism and ophthalmopathy. Regarding the study as a whole: Model predictions of ophthalmopathy came a median around 6.5 months before onset.

V lost 0 bases, J lost 5 bases, and 4 bases lay in between. The germline gives CDR1 KGHSH, CDR2 LQKENI. This CDR3 has 12 residues. The CDR3 regions of TCR beta were amplified from RNA transcripts. Initially, a first-round RT-PCR of the TCR CDR3 employed the HTBI primer set. TCRdb re-analysed the multiplex PCR reads in MiXCR, keeping a single row per CDR3 protein. Among 300,000 to 450,000 distinct CDR3 sequences, 15% to 18% were seen once, and the ten largest hold 28%. This clonotype appeared many times. What it recognizes is unknown. The authors obtained PBMCs from 10 ml of fresh peripheral blood. Sequencing was done on a sample of blood. This receptor was identified in a young woman with Graves' hyperthyroidism that later progressed to Graves' ophthalmopathy. The gene calls are TRBV18 and TRBJ2-5; D ambiguous. CDR3 protein: CASSPPRETQYF. The CDR3 DNA reads as TGTGCCAGCTCACCACCGAGGGAGACCCAGTACTTC.